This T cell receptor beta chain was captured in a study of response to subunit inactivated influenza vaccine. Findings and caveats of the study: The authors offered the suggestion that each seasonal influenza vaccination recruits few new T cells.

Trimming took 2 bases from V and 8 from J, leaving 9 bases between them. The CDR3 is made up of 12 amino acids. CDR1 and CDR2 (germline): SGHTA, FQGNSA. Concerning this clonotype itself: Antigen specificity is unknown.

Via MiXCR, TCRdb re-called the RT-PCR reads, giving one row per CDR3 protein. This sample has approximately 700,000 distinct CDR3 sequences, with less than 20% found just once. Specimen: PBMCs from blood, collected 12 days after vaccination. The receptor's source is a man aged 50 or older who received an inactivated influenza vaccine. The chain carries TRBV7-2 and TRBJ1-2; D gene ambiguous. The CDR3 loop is CASSLRARGYTF. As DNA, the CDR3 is TGTGCCAGCAGCTTAAGGGCGCGGGGCTACACCTTC. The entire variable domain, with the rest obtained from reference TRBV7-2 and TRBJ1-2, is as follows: GAGVSQSPSNKVTEKGKDVELRCDPISGHTALYWYRQSLGQGLEFLIYFQGNSAPDKSGLPSDRFSAERTGGSVSTLTIQRTQQEDSAVYLCASSLRARGYTFGSGTRLTVV.